These 2 T cell receptor beta chains share one sample of origin, sequenced in a study of T cell responses to AZD1222 COVID-19 vaccine. Clones were sequenced by immunoSEQ multiplex PCR, and TCRdb holds only the in-frame ones, with some missing. The data hold 28,000 or so clones, with roughly 85% observed a single time. The source material was peripheral blood, sampled 28 days after the second AZD1222 dose. The receptors stem from an adult who received the AZD1222 COVID-19 vaccine.

The V gene is TRBV7-6, the J gene TRBJ2-7, with 8 positions matching TRBD1. CDR3 length: 14 amino acids. Germline V gives CDR1 SGHVS, CDR2 FNYEAQ. With 5 bases clipped from V and 2 bases from J, the junction kept 5 bases outside the gene matches. CDR3 protein: CASSKDRGPYEQYF. The DNA of the CDR3 is TGTGCCAGCAGCAAAGACAGGGGACCCTACGAGCAGTACTTC.

CDR3 DNA: TGTGCCAGCAGCCAAGTAGTTTCGGGACCTCACTACGACTATGGCTACACCTTC. Protein sequence: CASSQVVSGPHYDYGYTF. The chain recombines TRBV14 with TRBJ1-2; TRBD1 might be the D (5 bases). Trimming took off 1 base at V and 3 bases at J, with 21 bases between the two ends. The CDR3 is made up of 18 amino acids. Per the germline V gene, CDR1 is SGHDN and CDR2 is FVKESK.